This TCR beta chain was recovered during a study of blood T cell repertoires in COVID-19. V was clipped by 4 bases and J by 4 bases, with 14 bases between them. Germline assignment: CDR1 LGHNA and CDR2 YNFKEQ. The CDR3 contains 15 residues. The repertoire was sequenced with immunoSEQ multiplex PCR; TCRdb's copy has only in-frame clones and lacks some. The sample comprises over 200,000 clones, about nine tenths of which are singletons, and roughly 12% rests with the top ten. The chain recombines TRBV4-2 with TRBJ2-1; weak D call: TRBD1 (5 bases). The sequenced sample consisted of peripheral blood. The TCR was taken from a man aged 45 to 65 with COVID-19, enrolled during active disease. Written as DNA, the CDR3 is TGTGCCAGCAGCCCCCCAGGGATGATTTACAATGAGCAGTTCTTC. Protein: CASSPPGMIYNEQFF.